The sequence of this TCR beta chain was determined in a study of vaccination effects on CD4 cells after COVID-19. Study-level background: Before sequencing, viral peptide pools were used by the ViraFEST assay to expand antigen-specific CD4+ T cells. Two-dose vaccination with either BNT162b2 or mRNA-1273 was given to the participants.

CDR1 is MDHEN, CDR2 SYDVKM, per germline. Trimming left V 1 base short and J 8 bases short, with 17 bases between. The CDR3 runs 16 residues. The data were produced by immunoSEQ multiplex PCR, yet TCRdb's version contains in-frame clones alone and is incomplete. The table includes 37,000 or so clones, 65% to 70% detected once. Regarding this clone: Antigen unknown.

Overall study findings and caveats: Late post-vaccination, clones induced by infection and those induced by vaccine underwent marked clonal contraction.

The culture ran for less than 12 days, and then CD4+ T cells were isolated. IL-2 medium was substituted for half the medium on days 3 and 7. This specimen was CD4+ T cells from PBMCs cultured without peptide, taken before COVID-19 vaccination. The chain has TRBV28 and TRBJ1-4; D gene ambiguous. The receptor's source is a human donor who received a COVID-19 vaccine. CDR3 protein: CASSLFDGRQYEKLFF. The DNA of the CDR3 is TGTGCCAGCAGTTTATTTGATGGGAGACAATACGAAAAACTGTTTTTT. Drawing the rest from reference TRBV28 and TRBJ1-4, the complete variable domain is DVKVTQSSRYLVKRTGEKVFLECVQDMDHENMFWYRQDPGLGLRLIYFSYDVKMKEKGDIPEGYSVSREKKERFSLILESASTNQTSMYLCASSLFDGRQYEKLFFGSGTQLSVL.